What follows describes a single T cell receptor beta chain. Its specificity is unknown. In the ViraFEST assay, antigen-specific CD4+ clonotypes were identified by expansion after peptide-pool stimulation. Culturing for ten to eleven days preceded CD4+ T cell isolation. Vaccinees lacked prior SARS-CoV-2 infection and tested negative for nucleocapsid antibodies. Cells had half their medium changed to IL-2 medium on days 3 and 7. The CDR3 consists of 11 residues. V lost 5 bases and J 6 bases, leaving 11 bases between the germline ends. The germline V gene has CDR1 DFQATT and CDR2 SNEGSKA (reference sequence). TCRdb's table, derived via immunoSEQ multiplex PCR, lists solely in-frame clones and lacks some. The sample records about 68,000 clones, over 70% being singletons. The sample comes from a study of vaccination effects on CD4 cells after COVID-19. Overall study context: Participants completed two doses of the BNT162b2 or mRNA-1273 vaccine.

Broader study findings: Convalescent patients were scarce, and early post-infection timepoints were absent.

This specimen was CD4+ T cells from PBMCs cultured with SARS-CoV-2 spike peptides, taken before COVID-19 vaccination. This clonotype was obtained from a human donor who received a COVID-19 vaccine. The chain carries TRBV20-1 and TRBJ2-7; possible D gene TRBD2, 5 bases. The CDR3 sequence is CSAAGRTEQYV. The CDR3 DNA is TGCAGTGCTGCGGGTCGAACCGAGCAGTACGTC.